This is a list of T cell receptor beta chains from one sample in a study of vaccination and CD4 T cells after COVID-19. No antigen is known for these receptors. In TCRdb, the PCR reads were re-called with MiXCR into one record per CDR3 protein. The sample shows 8,000 to 10,000 distinct CDR3 sequences, about two fifths of them seen only once. Input material: CD4+ T cells from blood, cultured in vitro. The receptors stem from a human donor in good health. CDR3s include the opening cysteine and the closing phenylalanine or tryptophan. A D gene is named only where the DNA matches it firmly. Size tells how often a clone was seen (once, few, many) or the class of an expanded clone, and some rows leave it out.

length | size | D | J | V | DNA | CDR3
15 | NA | TRBD1 | TRBJ2-7 | TRBV7-2 | TGTGCCAGCAGCCCCAGAGGAGGACAGGGCCACGAGCAGTACTTC | CASSPRGGQGHEQYF
13 | NA | NA | TRBJ1-6 | TRBV27 | TGTGCCAGCAGTATCGGACAATTAGGACCCCTCCACTTT | CASSIGQLGPLHF
14 | once | TRBD1 | TRBJ2-7 | TRBV5-4 | TGTGCCAGCAGCCTCGACAGGGGACAACCCAAGCAGTACTTC | CASSLDRGQPKQYF
14 | medium-sized | TRBD1 | TRBJ1-2 | TRBV28 | TGTGCCAGCAGAAAACAGGGGAGAAACTATGGCTACACCTTC | CASRKQGRNYGYTF
14 | NA | NA | TRBJ2-3 | TRBV20-1 | TGCAGTGCTAGAGTCGAGAGCTCTGCAGGTACGCAGTATTTT | CSARVESSAGTQYF
18 | NA | TRBD2 | TRBJ2-3 | TRBV10-3 | TGTGCCATCAGTGAGTCGGGGACTAGCGGCCCTACGGCAGATACGCAGTATTTT | CAISESGTSGPTADTQYF
15 | NA | NA | TRBJ2-5 | TRBV6-2/TRBV6-3 | TGTGCCAGCAGCACCGCTCAGGGGGGTAAAGAGACCCAGTACTTC | CASSTAQGGKETQYF
14 | few | TRBD2 | TRBJ2-7 | TRBV20-1 | TGCAGTGCTAGCAAAAAGGGACTAGTTGGCGAGCAGTACTTC | CSASKKGLVGEQYF
12 | few | NA | TRBJ1-2 | TRBV20-1 | TGCAGTGCTAGGCGGACCGGCTATGGCTACACCTTC | CSARRTGYGYTF
14 | few | NA | TRBJ2-7 | TRBV6-1 | TGTGCCAGCAGTCCGCGTGCAGTTTCCTACGAGCAGTACTTC | CASSPRAVSYEQYF
12 | NA | NA | TRBJ1-5 | TRBV6-2/TRBV6-3 | TGTGCCAGCAGTTACCCAGGGGTGGCCCAGCATTTT | CASSYPGVAQHF
17 | NA | NA | TRBJ1-6 | TRBV18 | TGTGCCAGCTCACCACTTTACGGGGGCCCCCATAATTCACCCCTCCACTTT | CASSPLYGGPHNSPLHF
14 | NA | NA | TRBJ2-1 | TRBV28 | TGTGCCAGCACCCTGCATAGCGGTCCCAATGAGCAGTTCTTC | CASTLHSGPNEQFF
13 | few | NA | TRBJ1-6 | TRBV7-2 | TGTGCCAGCAGCTTAGGTGTTGGATCACCCCTCCACTTT | CASSLGVGSPLHF
14 | NA | TRBD2 | TRBJ2-1 | TRBV7-2 | TGTGCCAGCCACCAAGGGCTAGCGGGGAATGAGCAGTTCTTC | CASHQGLAGNEQFF
14 | few | NA | TRBJ2-5 | TRBV5-1 | TGCGCCAGCAGCGGATTAGGGGCAGCGGAGACCCAGTACTTC | CASSGLGAAETQYF
14 | few | TRBD1 | TRBJ1-3 | TRBV29-1 | TGCAGCGTGGCCGGGACAGGGAGTTCGGACACCATATATTTT | CSVAGTGSSDTIYF
15 | NA | NA | TRBJ2-5 | TRBV7-9 | TGTGCCAGCAGCCCGGACCTTATAGGCACCGAGACCCAGTACTTC | CASSPDLIGTETQYF
14 | NA | TRBD1 | TRBJ2-7 | TRBV28 | TGTGCCAGCAGTAAAGGGGACAGCCCCTACAAGCAGTACTTC | CASSKGDSPYKQYF
15 | few | NA | TRBJ1-6 | TRBV27 | TGTGCCAGCAGTTTTTGGCCGCGGGGTGATTCACCCCTCCACTTT | CASSFWPRGDSPLHF
13 | NA | TRBD1 | TRBJ2-1 | TRBV27 | TGTGCCAGCAGTTTAAGGTCAGGGGGTGAGCAGTTCTTC | CASSLRSGGEQFF
14 | NA | TRBD1 | TRBJ1-5 | TRBV12-3/TRBV12-4 | TGTGCCAGCAGTTTGTCAGGGGGGGATCAGCCCCAGCATTTT | CASSLSGGDQPQHF
12 | few | NA | TRBJ1-1 | TRBV11-3 | TGTGCCAGCAGCACAGGGAACACTGAAGCTTTCTTT | CASSTGNTEAFF
12 | NA | NA | TRBJ1-2 | TRBV20-1 | TGCAGTGCTAGAATCCGAGGGGACAGCTACACCTTC | CSARIRGDSYTF
16 | few | TRBD2 | TRBJ2-5 | TRBV27 | TGTGCCAGCAGTCGGACGACTAGCGGCGACCAAGAGACCCAGTACTTC | CASSRTTSGDQETQYF
14 | few | NA | TRBJ2-3 | TRBV10-3 | TGTGCCATCAGTGCCCAGCTCAACACAGATACGCAGTATTTT | CAISAQLNTDTQYF
15 | NA | TRBD1 | TRBJ1-2 | TRBV24-1 | TGTACCACCAGTGACTCTCGGGACAGAGAATATGGCTACACCTTC | CTTSDSRDREYGYTF
17 | few | TRBD2 | TRBJ2-1 | TRBV20-1 | TGCAGTGCTAGAGATTCGTTTTGGGGGACTAGCCCTAATGAGCAGTTCTTC | CSARDSFWGTSPNEQFF
15 | few | NA | TRBJ2-1 | TRBV7-8 | TGTGCCAGCAGCTACACAGGGAATTCCTACAATGAGCAGTTCTTC | CASSYTGNSYNEQFF
16 | once | TRBD1 | TRBJ1-5 | TRBV25-1 | TGTGCCAGCAGTGCCACTCGGGACAGGGGGATTCAGCCCCAGCATTTT | CASSATRDRGIQPQHF
13 | few | NA | TRBJ1-1 | TRBV20-1 | TGCAGTGCTAGAGATCCCCGAGGGACTGAAGCTTTCTTT | CSARDPRGTEAFF
17 | NA | NA | TRBJ1-5 | TRBV19 | TGTGCCAGTAGTAGGACAGTTATTTCGGGGAGCAATCAGCCCCAGCATTTT | CASSRTVISGSNQPQHF
15 | once | TRBD1 | TRBJ2-1 | TRBV20-1 | TGCAGTGTCGATAGACAGGGGAGCTCCTACAATGAGCAGTTCTTC | CSVDRQGSSYNEQFF
12 | NA | NA | TRBJ2-7 | TRBV6-5 | TGTGCCGGCAGTTACTCACTATCCGAGCAGTACTTC | CAGSYSLSEQYF
16 | medium-sized | NA | TRBJ1-6 | TRBV20-1 | TGCAGTGCTAGAGGCTCTATAGGGGGCTATAATTCACCCCTCCACTTT | CSARGSIGGYNSPLHF
15 | few | TRBD1 | TRBJ2-3 | TRBV6-1 | TGTGCCAGCAGACCTGGGACAGGGCGCGCAGATACGCAGTATTTT | CASRPGTGRADTQYF
17 | few | NA | TRBJ2-5 | TRBV20-1 | TGCAGTGCCGGGGACTTGGGGAGCGGAGGCCCACAAGAGACCCAGTACTTC | CSAGDLGSGGPQETQYF
16 | few | TRBD1 | TRBJ1-1 | TRBV6-1 | TGTGCCAGCAACGAAAACTACAGGGGATCGGGCACTGAAGCTTTCTTT | CASNENYRGSGTEAFF
14 | NA | TRBD1 | TRBJ1-2 | TRBV18 | TGTGCCAGCTCACCAGGACAGGGGGACTATGGCTACACCTTC | CASSPGQGDYGYTF
12 | NA | NA | TRBJ1-2 | TRBV19 | TGTGCCAGTAGGGTGCATTTGTATGGCTACACCTTC | CASRVHLYGYTF
14 | NA | NA | TRBJ1-2 | TRBV28 | TGTGCCAGCAGTGGATTCGACAGAAACTATGGCTACACCTTC | CASSGFDRNYGYTF
14 | NA | NA | TRBJ1-1 | TRBV5-8 | TGTGCCAGCAGCCTGGGACGGGGGAGGACTGAAGCTTTCTTT | CASSLGRGRTEAFF
16 | NA | TRBD2 | TRBJ2-3 | TRBV7-2 | TGTGCCAGCAGCTTCGGGACTGGGAGGGGCACAGATACGCAGTATTTT | CASSFGTGRGTDTQYF
14 | NA | NA | TRBJ1-5 | TRBV7-2 | TGTGCCAGCAGCTCCCGCAGGGGAGATCAGCCCCAGCATTTT | CASSSRRGDQPQHF
15 | few | TRBD2 | TRBJ2-1 | TRBV20-1 | TGCAGTGCTAGAGATGCGGGAGGTCTAAACAATGAGCAGTTCTTC | CSARDAGGLNNEQFF
13 | NA | NA | TRBJ2-5 | TRBV6-2/TRBV6-3 | TGTGCCAGCAGTTACTCTTTGGAAGGGACCCAGTACTTC | CASSYSLEGTQYF
12 | NA | NA | TRBJ1-1 | TRBV6-5 | TGTGCCAGCAGTTACGCGAACACTGAAGCTTTCTTT | CASSYANTEAFF
16 | NA | TRBD1 | TRBJ2-7 | TRBV7-9 | TGTGCCAGCAGCCAAAAGGGGGGGACAGGGGCCTACGAGCAGTACTTC | CASSQKGGTGAYEQYF
15 | once | NA | TRBJ2-7 | TRBV2 | TGTGCCAGCACCTTAGTAGGGTCGTACACTAAAGAGCAGTACTTC | CASTLVGSYTKEQYF